These T cell receptor beta chains were read from a single sample in a study of blood T cell repertoires in COVID-19. Clones were read by immunoSEQ multiplex PCR, and TCRdb kept only the in-frame ones, dropping some. The profile shows roughly 300,000 clones, about 90% of them singletons. The sample comprised peripheral blood. The receptors stem from a woman aged 40 to 49 who had recovered from COVID-19. CDR3s include the opening cysteine and the closing phenylalanine or tryptophan. The D gene is left open where the match is weak. Clone size is shown for a subset of rows, as once, few, many or a class of expanded clone.

CDR3aa	CDR3nt	v_gene	d_gene	j_gene	abundance
CASSQGQGFYEQYF	TGTGCCAGCAGCCAGGGACAGGGTTTCTACGAGCAGTACTTC	TRBV5-5	TRBD1	TRBJ2-7	.
CAWSVRGGNQPQHF	TGTGCCTGGAGTGTCAGGGGGGGCAATCAGCCCCAGCATTTT	TRBV30	TRBD1	TRBJ1-5	.
CASSVGDTQYF	TGTGCCAGCAGTGTCGGAGATACGCAGTATTTT	TRBV2	.	TRBJ2-3	.
CASSQDSRISNQPQHF	TGTGCCAGCAGCCAAGATAGCCGGATTAGCAATCAGCCCCAGCATTTT	TRBV3-1/TRBV3-2	.	TRBJ1-5	few
CASSPGRGQPQHF	TGCGCCAGCAGCCCAGGTCGGGGGCAGCCCCAGCATTTT	TRBV4-1	.	TRBJ1-5	few
CASSGVFGNTIYF	TGTGCCAGTTCGGGGGTGTTCGGAAACACCATATATTTT	TRBV19	.	TRBJ1-3	.
CASSFMVSGLSYNEQFF	TGTGCCAGCAGCTTTATGGTGAGCGGGCTATCCTACAATGAGCAGTTCTTC	TRBV11-2	.	TRBJ2-1	.
CASSLRRDTQYF	TGTGCCAGCAGCTTACGTCGAGATACGCAGTATTTT	TRBV7-6	.	TRBJ2-3	.
CASSAQGAQGTEAFF	TGCGCCAGCAGCGCGCAGGGGGCGCAAGGCACTGAAGCTTTCTTT	TRBV5-1	TRBD1	TRBJ1-1	.
CASRSGGGNEQFF	TGCGCCAGCAGATCAGGGGGCGGAAATGAGCAGTTCTTC	TRBV5-1	TRBD1	TRBJ2-1	.
CASSQVYRTPNTEAFF	TGCGCCAGCAGCCAGGTTTATCGGACACCGAACACTGAAGCTTTCTTT	TRBV4-3	.	TRBJ1-1	.
CASSRPPGRGGRYEQYF	TGTGCCAGCAGCCGTCCCCCGGGGCGGGGGGGCAGGTACGAGCAGTACTTC	TRBV7-2	TRBD2	TRBJ2-7	.
CASSQFTGRPEKLFF	TGTGCCAGCAGCCAATTCACAGGCCGGCCTGAAAAACTGTTTTTT	TRBV3-1/TRBV3-2	.	TRBJ1-4	once
CASSFGGAETYEQYF	TGTGCCAGCAGCTTTGGGGGGGCAGAGACCTACGAGCAGTACTTC	TRBV11-1	.	TRBJ2-7	.
CASSNGQPNQPQHF	TGTGCCAGTAGTAACGGACAGCCCAATCAGCCCCAGCATTTT	TRBV19	.	TRBJ1-5	.
CASSSRLAKAPTGELFF	TGTGCCAGTAGTTCAAGACTAGCCAAGGCCCCCACCGGGGAGCTGTTTTTT	TRBV19	TRBD2	TRBJ2-2	.
CAWSSGGGARETQYF	TGTGCCTGGAGTTCAGGCGGGGGGGCCAGAGAGACCCAGTACTTC	TRBV30	TRBD2	TRBJ2-5	.
CASSVRGGHQETQYF	TGTGCCAGTAGTGTGAGAGGCGGTCACCAAGAGACCCAGTACTTC	TRBV19	.	TRBJ2-5	.
CASSYLPRQGILFF	TGTGCCAGCAGTTACCTCCCCCGACAGGGGATACTGTTTTTT	TRBV6-5	TRBD1	TRBJ1-4	.
CATSDLAGGVETQYF	TGTGCCACCAGTGATTTGGCAGGGGGCGTGGAGACCCAGTACTTC	TRBV24-1	TRBD1	TRBJ2-5	.
CASSEAVLYNEKLFF	TGTGCCAGCAGTGAAGCGGTACTGTATAATGAAAAACTGTTTTTT	TRBV6-1	.	TRBJ1-4	.
CASSVDHATDTQYF	TGTGCCAGCAGCGTAGATCACGCGACAGATACGCAGTATTTT	TRBV9	.	TRBJ2-3	.
CASSPREPLNTEAFF	TGTGCCAGCAGCCCTCGGGAGCCTCTGAACACTGAAGCTTTCTTT	TRBV7-9	.	TRBJ1-1	.
CASSQDGRTGNYGYTF	TGCGCCAGCAGCCAAGATGGTCGGACGGGGAACTATGGCTACACCTTC	TRBV4-1	.	TRBJ1-2	.
CASSAWATAGGISNEQFF	TGTGCCAGCAGCGCCTGGGCAACAGCGGGGGGAATAAGCAATGAGCAGTTCTTC	TRBV9	TRBD2	TRBJ2-1	.
CASSLVAGNEKLFF	TGCGCCAGCAGCTTGGTCGCAGGGAATGAAAAACTGTTTTTT	TRBV5-1	.	TRBJ1-4	.
CASSFRYGYTF	TGTGCCAGCAGCTTTAGATATGGCTACACCTTC	TRBV11-2	.	TRBJ1-2	.
CASSYSYVRGTETQYF	TGTGCCAGCAGTTACTCGTATGTGAGGGGGACGGAGACCCAGTACTTC	TRBV6-5	.	TRBJ2-5	.
CASSPGGLVQPQHF	TGTGCCAGCAGCCCAGGGGGCCTAGTCCAGCCCCAGCATTTT	TRBV7-9	TRBD1	TRBJ1-5	once
CASSSSGGETQYF	TGTGCCAGCAGCTCGAGCGGGGGTGAGACCCAGTACTTC	TRBV7-9	TRBD2	TRBJ2-5	.
CARGTGLANYGYTF	TGTGCCAGAGGGACAGGCCTCGCTAACTATGGCTACACCTTC	TRBV2	TRBD1	TRBJ1-2	.
CASSLTTANTEAFF	TGTGCCAGCAGCTTAACGACAGCGAACACTGAAGCTTTCTTT	TRBV7-9	.	TRBJ1-1	.
CASSVEARDTQYF	TGTGCCAGCAGCGTGGAGGCGAGGGATACGCAGTATTTT	TRBV12-3/TRBV12-4	.	TRBJ2-3	.
CASSGAGGTNEQYF	TGCGCCAGCAGCGGAGCAGGGGGCACGAACGAGCAGTACTTC	TRBV5-1	TRBD1	TRBJ2-7	.
CASSLRRGGAGETQYF	TGTGCCAGCAGCTTACGTCGAGGCGGGGCCGGAGAGACCCAGTACTTC	TRBV7-2	.	TRBJ2-5	.
CASKWSGGDGYTF	TGTGCCAGCAAGTGGTCGGGGGGCGATGGCTACACCTTC	TRBV2	.	TRBJ1-2	.
CASSLDGSRQPQHF	TGCGCCAGCAGCTTGGACGGTTCGCGTCAGCCCCAGCATTTT	TRBV5-1	.	TRBJ1-5	.
CASSLEPPGQAEKLFF	TGTGCCAGCAGCTTGGAACCTCCGGGACAGGCTGAAAAACTGTTTTTT	TRBV5-4	TRBD1	TRBJ1-4	.
CASSFGRAYEQYF	TGTGCCAGCAGCTTTGGCAGGGCCTACGAGCAGTACTTC	TRBV5-6	.	TRBJ2-7	.
CASSSRPGTDNSPLHF	TGTGCCAGCAGCTCTCGCCCCGGGACAGATAATTCACCCCTCCACTTT	TRBV5-6	TRBD1	TRBJ1-6	.
CASSEPRDSSSYEQYF	TGTGCCAGCAGCGAGCCGCGGGACAGTAGCTCCTACGAGCAGTACTTC	TRBV9	.	TRBJ2-7	.
CAISEAGSSNQPQHF	TGTGCCATCAGTGAGGCAGGGTCCAGCAATCAGCCCCAGCATTTT	TRBV10-3	.	TRBJ1-5	.
CASSPLGTGGNTEAFF	TGTGCCAGCTCACCATTGGGGACAGGGGGGAACACTGAAGCTTTCTTT	TRBV18	TRBD1	TRBJ1-1	.
CASSDRGYGYTF	TGTGCCAGTAGTGACAGAGGCTATGGCTACACCTTC	TRBV19	.	TRBJ1-2	.
CASSPSLAGGSNEQFF	TGTGCCAGCAGCCCCTCCCTAGCGGGGGGCAGTAATGAGCAGTTCTTC	TRBV7-2	TRBD2	TRBJ2-1	.
CASSFIQGLNTEAFF	TGCGCCAGCAGCTTTATACAGGGGCTGAACACTGAAGCTTTCTTT	TRBV5-1	TRBD1	TRBJ1-1	.
CASSPGTGIGYTF	TGTGCCAGCAGTCCCGGGACAGGGATTGGCTACACCTTC	TRBV28	TRBD1	TRBJ1-2	.
CASSIGTLGGGGETQYF	TGTGCCAGTAGTATAGGAACCCTCGGGGGGGGCGGTGAGACCCAGTACTTC	TRBV19	TRBD2	TRBJ2-5	.
CASSYAEDSLRGYTF	TGTGCCAGCAGTTACGCTGAGGACAGCCTTAGGGGCTACACCTTC	TRBV6-5	.	TRBJ1-2	.
CASTIAGTGEEKLFF	TGTGCCAGCACAATCGCCGGGACAGGGGAAGAAAAACTGTTTTTT	TRBV6-5	TRBD1	TRBJ1-4	once
CASSKEGTVALETQYF	TGTGCCAGCAGCAAAGAAGGGACAGTGGCTTTAGAGACCCAGTACTTC	TRBV21-1	.	TRBJ2-5	.
CASTQKRETNTGELFF	TGTGCCAGCACCCAGAAGAGGGAAACGAACACCGGGGAGCTGTTTTTT	TRBV28	.	TRBJ2-2	once
CASSLGEAVRDEKLFF	TGTGCCAGCAGCTTAGGGGAGGCGGTGAGGGATGAAAAACTGTTTTTT	TRBV7-9	.	TRBJ1-4	.
CASSYRQGGPPQETQYF	TGCGCCAGCAGCTACCGACAGGGGGGCCCCCCTCAAGAGACCCAGTACTTC	TRBV5-1	TRBD1	TRBJ2-5	.
CSVEADRGYNEQFF	TGCAGCGTTGAAGCGGACAGGGGCTACAATGAGCAGTTCTTC	TRBV29-1	TRBD1	TRBJ2-1	.
CAWSFPGGTYNSPLHF	TGTGCCTGGAGTTTCCCGGGGGGGACTTATAATTCACCCCTCCACTTT	TRBV30	.	TRBJ1-6	.
CASRDARGGPSYEQYF	TGCGCCAGCAGGGACGCCCGCGGCGGGCCCTCCTACGAGCAGTACTTC	TRBV5-1	.	TRBJ2-7	.
CASSQTDSATNEKLFF	TGTGCCAGCAGCCAGACCGACAGTGCAACTAATGAAAAACTGTTTTTT	TRBV14	.	TRBJ1-4	.
CASSRQVLSEAFF	TGTGCCAGCAGTCGACAGGTTCTGTCTGAAGCTTTCTTT	TRBV12-3/TRBV12-4	.	TRBJ1-1	.
CASSLPLGARDRGMAEAFF	TGTGCCAGCAGCTTACCACTAGGGGCCAGGGACAGGGGGATGGCTGAAGCTTTCTTT	TRBV5-4	TRBD1	TRBJ1-1	.